The 15 T cell receptor beta chains presented below share a single source sample, sequenced in a study of cytomegalovirus exposure and HLA in healthy donors. Primers included in the PCR were 60 Vbeta and 13 Jbeta primers. Profiled with immunoSEQ multiplex PCR; TCRdb holds only in-frame clones, not every one. The profile shows around 190,000 clones, over 70% of them singletons. The sequenced sample consisted of PBMCs. Receptors originate from a man between 40 and 49 years old in good health and CMV-seronegative.

The chain uses TRBV5-1 and TRBJ2-7, with D unclear. Trimming removed 0 bases at V and 0 bases at J, with 7 bases between. CDR1 SGHRS and CDR2 YFSETQ come from the germline V gene. The CDR3 is 14 residues long. This CDR3 is CASSLVESSYEQYF. The CDR3 nucleotides read TGCGCCAGCAGCTTGGTAGAGAGCTCCTACGAGCAGTACTTC.

The V gene is TRBV5-1, the J gene TRBJ2-2; maybe TRBD1 (6 bases). V shed 2 bases and J shed 0 bases, with 14 bases lying between them. The germline CDR1 and CDR2 sequences are SGHRS and YFSETQ. The CDR3 length is 17 residues. CDR3 DNA sequence: TGCGCCAGCAGCTTATACGGACAGATAACGAACACCGGGGAGCTGTTTTTT. It encodes CASSLYGQITNTGELFF.

This clone has a handful of counts. DNA for the CDR3: TGTGCCAGCAGCCTCCCCACAGGGGATAAAAGGAGCAATCAGCCCCAGCATTTT. It codes for CASSLPTGDKRSNQPQHF. The chain employs TRBV7-2 and TRBJ1-5; TRBD1 matches 7 bases. The CDR3 is 18 residues long. Germline V CDR1 and CDR2: SGHTA, FQGNSA. J lost 1 base, V lost 5 bases, and 14 bases had no gene match. Filled out from reference TRBV7-2 and TRBJ1-5, the complete variable domain reads GAGVSQSPSNKVTEKGKDVELRCDPISGHTALYWYRQSLGQGLEFLIYFQGNSAPDKSGLPSDRFSAERTGGSVSTLTIQRTQQEDSAVYLCASSLPTGDKRSNQPQHFGDGTRLSIL.

This clone was recorded once. The chain carries TRBV9 and TRBJ2-7, with 8 bases that match TRBD2. CDR1 and CDR2 from the germline V gene are SGDLS and YYNGEE. The J segment lost 5 bases and the V segment lost 0 bases, leaving 10 bases of the junction unmatched. This CDR3 spans 16 amino acids. CDR3 residues: CASSVEVGGARNEQYF. CDR3 nucleotides: TGTGCCAGCAGCGTAGAGGTCGGGGGGGCCCGAAACGAGCAGTACTTC. The full variable domain, rest sourced from reference TRBV9 and TRBJ2-7, is DSGVTQTPKHLITATGQRVTLRCSPRSGDLSVYWYQQSLDQGLQFLIQYYNGEERAKGNILERFSAQQFPDLHSELNLSSLELGDSALYFCASSVEVGGARNEQYFGPGTRLTVT.

The chain has TRBV15 and TRBJ2-6; 7 bases match TRBD1. The V gene end was trimmed by 1 base and the J gene end by 17 bases; junction bases not matched to a gene: 11. This CDR3 is 14 amino acids long. Per germline, CDR1 LNHNV and CDR2 YYDKDF (reference sequence). As DNA, the CDR3 is TGTGCCACCAGCAGAGCGGTCCAGGGACAGATCTTGACTTTC. This sequence encodes CATSRAVQGQILTF. Combining the CDR3 with reference TRBV15 and TRBJ2-6 gives the whole variable domain DAMVIQNPRYQVTQFGKPVTLSCSQTLNHNVMYWYQQKSSQAPKLLFHYYDKDFNNEADTPDNFQSRRPNTSFCFLDIRSPGLGDTAMYLCATSRAVQGQILTFGAGSRLTVL.

The CDR3 DNA follows: TGTGCCATCAGTCCACTAGCGTTTCAAGAGACCCAGTACTTC. Protein product: CAISPLAFQETQYF. J is TRBJ2-5 and V is TRBV10-3, with 7 bases aligning to TRBD2. Germline V gives CDR1 ENHRY, CDR2 SYGVKD. The CDR3 extends over 14 amino acids. V gave up 5 bases and J gave up 2 bases; unmatched junction bases: 5.

This chain links TRBV9 with TRBJ2-2; 7 positions match TRBD1. This CDR3 is built from 14 residues. V shed 6 bases, J shed 6 bases, and the junction held 8 bases outside the gene matches. Germline-derived CDR1 and CDR2 are SGDLS and YYNGEE. The CDR3 DNA sequence: TGTGCCAGCAACCGACAGGGCGAGGCCGGGGAGCTGTTTTTT. It yields the protein CASNRQGEAGELFF.

The chain is built from TRBV4-3 and TRBJ1-6, with D perhaps TRBD1 (5 bases). Trimming pared 0 bases from V and 9 bases from J, leaving 12 bases between. This CDR3 contains 15 residues. The germline V gene encodes CDR1 LGHNA and CDR2 YSLEER. Here the CDR3 reads CASSQDEFGGSPLHF. DNA of the CDR3: TGCGCCAGCAGCCAAGATGAGTTCGGGGGTTCACCCCTCCACTTT.

V usage is TRBV5-6 and J usage is TRBJ2-2, with unresolved D. Germline loops: CDR1 SGHDT, CDR2 YYEEEE. The CDR3 is 16 residues long. Trimming shortened V by 0 bases and J by 2 bases, and 11 bases separated the two germline ends. DNA for the CDR3: TGTGCCAGCAGCTTGGCCGCGCAGGCAAACACCGGGGAGCTGTTTTTT. Translation gives CASSLAAQANTGELFF.

The chain carries TRBV11-3 and TRBJ2-1, with D tentatively TRBD2 (5 bases). Germline V gives CDR1 SGHNT, CDR2 YENEEA. The CDR3 extends over 15 amino acids. V was pared by 6 bases and J by 7 bases, with 19 bases between. The CDR3 is CASSPGSARWNEQFF. The CDR3 region has the DNA TGTGCCAGCAGTCCTGGTAGCGCACGGTGGAATGAGCAGTTCTTC. The complete variable domain, with remaining parts taken from reference TRBV11-3 and TRBJ2-1, reads EAGVVQSPRYKIIEKKQPVAFWCNPISGHNTLYWYLQNLGQGPELLIRYENEEAVDDSQLPKDRFSAERLKGVDSTLKIQPAELGDSAVYLCASSPGSARWNEQFFGPGTRLTVL.

The chain couples TRBV5-6 to TRBJ1-2; no definite D call. The CDR3 spans 13 residues. Trimming pared 1 base from V and 4 bases from J, leaving 8 bases between. Germline V gives CDR1 SGHDT, CDR2 YYEEEE. The CDR3 region is CASSLTLIYGYTF. CDR3 in DNA: TGTGCCAGCAGCTTGACTCTTATCTATGGCTACACCTTC.

The chain uses TRBV18 and TRBJ2-7, with TRBD2 matching 9 bases. The CDR3 is made up of 16 amino acids. J was trimmed by 8 bases and V by 5 bases; bases with no gene match: 16. CDR1 is KGHSH, CDR2 LQKENI, per germline. CDR3 in amino acids: CASSGTASSGTRQQYF. The CDR3, as DNA: TGTGCCAGCTCAGGGACTGCGTCTAGCGGGACGCGGCAGCAGTACTTC.

This clone occurred once. The CDR3 is CASSRHPGTGTGGNTEAFF. In DNA form, the CDR3 reads TGCGCCAGCAGCCGACACCCCGGGACAGGAACAGGGGGGAACACTGAAGCTTTCTTT. The chain employs TRBV4-1 and TRBJ1-1; 8 positions agree with TRBD1. The CDR3 runs to 19 residues. Germline loops: CDR1 MGHRA, CDR2 YSYEKL. The junction had 17 bases not matched to a gene; V was cut back by 4 bases and J by 1 base.

This clone was observed a few times. The chain joins TRBV18 to TRBJ2-5; 14 bases map to TRBD2. Losses at the gene ends were 4 bases for V and 4 bases for J; bases not matched to a gene: 5. This CDR3 spans 16 amino acids. Germline CDR1 reads KGHSH; CDR2 reads LQKENI. The CDR3 region has the DNA TGTGCCAGCTCACGTGGGACTAGCGGGAGCTCAGAGACCCAGTACTTC. This gives the protein CASSRGTSGSSETQYF.

The CDR3 DNA sequence: TGTGCCAGCACCGCGGACAGGGGCAACTATGGCTACACCTTC. As protein: CASTADRGNYGYTF. The rearrangement joins TRBV25-1 to TRBJ1-2; 9 nucleotides align to TRBD1. The CDR3 consists of 14 residues. J gave up 2 bases and V 7 bases, and 5 bases lay outside the gene matches. Germline loops: CDR1 MGHDK, CDR2 SYGVNS.